The 22 T cell receptor beta chains listed next were all sequenced from one sample in a study of blood T cell repertoires in COVID-19. The repertoire was sequenced with immunoSEQ multiplex PCR; TCRdb's copy has only in-frame clones and lacks some. The table records more than 100,000 clones, 79% of them present only once. What was sequenced was peripheral blood. The source of these receptors is a woman aged 80 or over with acute or convalescent COVID-19.

Ten or more counts support this clone. The rearrangement links TRBV5-4 to TRBJ1-2, with D unclear. The CDR3 length is 14 residues. The ends were cut back, 4 bases at V and 7 bases at J, with 17 bases in the middle. Germline CDR1 and CDR2: SGHNT and YYREEE (reference sequence). CDR3 sequence reads: CASSKEVFGRGYTF. DNA of the CDR3: TGTGCCAGCAGCAAGGAGGTTTTCGGACGTGGCTACACCTTC.

The chain couples TRBV7-9 to TRBJ2-1; 7 bases match TRBD1. V was pared by 5 bases and J by 7 bases, with 14 bases of the junction left unmatched. Germline CDR1 reads SEHNR; CDR2 reads FQNEAQ (reference sequence). This CDR3 is built from 16 residues. As DNA, the CDR3 is TGTGCCAGCAGCCAAGAGACAGGGTTCGGAGGTAATGAGCAGTTCTTC. This translates into CASSQETGFGGNEQFF.

This sequence joins TRBV6-6 and TRBJ2-1; D call uncertain. Trimming cost V 2 bases and J 0 bases, with 8 bases left between them. The CDR3 is made up of 15 amino acids. Germline CDR1 is MNHNY and CDR2 is SVGAGI (reference sequence). The CDR3 sequence is CASSYAESSYNEQFF. Here the CDR3 DNA reads TGTGCCAGCAGTTACGCGGAGAGCTCCTACAATGAGCAGTTCTTC.

The chain recombines TRBV20-1 with TRBJ1-1; D gene unclear. Germline lookup yields CDR1 DFQATT and CDR2 SNEGSKA (reference sequence). The CDR3 sequence is 11 residues long. Trimming cost V 1 base and J 6 bases, with 6 bases left between them. CDR3 in amino acids: CSARVFAEAFF. The DNA of the CDR3 is TGCAGTGCTAGAGTTTTCGCTGAAGCTTTCTTT.

The chain is built from TRBV5-1 and TRBJ2-1, with 10 nucleotides matching TRBD1. With V trimmed by 7 bases and J by 4 bases, 8 bases remained unmatched. Germline lookup yields CDR1 SGHRS and CDR2 YFSETQ. This CDR3 has 15 amino acids. The CDR3 region has the DNA TGCGCCAGCCGTCGACAGGGGGCGGGTTACAATGAGCAGTTCTTC. Amino acids: CASRRQGAGYNEQFF. Full variable domain (rest looked up from reference TRBV5-1 and TRBJ2-1): KAGVTQTPRYLIKTRGQQVTLSCSPISGHRSVSWYQQTPGQGLQFLFEYFSETQRNKGNFPGRFSGRQFSNSRSEMNVSTLELGDSALYLCASRRQGAGYNEQFFGPGTRLTVL.

This chain links TRBV11-2 with TRBJ2-6; TRBD2 matches 10 bases. The CDR3 runs 17 residues. V lost 5 bases, J lost 0 bases, and 4 bases stayed unmatched. CDR1 and CDR2 (germline): SGHAT, FQNNGV. CDR3 in amino acids: CASSHVAGGSGANVLTF. The CDR3 bases are TGTGCCAGCAGCCACGTAGCGGGAGGCTCTGGGGCCAACGTCCTGACTTTC.

This clone was counted once. Written as DNA, the CDR3 is TGTGCCAGCAGTTATCGGGGGGAGACCCAGTACTTC. It yields the protein CASSYRGETQYF. The chain employs TRBV6-2 or TRBV6-3 and TRBJ2-5; TRBD2 might be the D (6 bases). Trimming removed 3 bases at V and 5 bases at J, with 7 bases between. This CDR3 contains 12 residues. Germline V gene sequence: CDR1 MNHEY, CDR2 SVGEGT.

The chain joins TRBV18 to TRBJ2-7; D gene uncertain. The CDR3 loop spans 12 amino acids. Germline CDR1 reads KGHSH; CDR2 reads LQKENI. Trimming cost V 4 bases and J 5 bases, with 9 bases left between them. Here the CDR3 reads CASSRERDEQYF. The CDR3 nucleotides read TGTGCCAGCTCACGTGAACGGGACGAGCAGTACTTC.

J is TRBJ2-1 and V is TRBV29-1; no reliable D call. CDR1 is SQVTM and CDR2 is ANQGSEA in the germline V gene. CDR3 length equals 12 residues. Trimming removed 5 bases from V and 7 bases from J, with 12 bases in between. CDR3 in DNA: TGCAGCGTTCGGTATGGCGGAAATGAGCAGTTCTTC. Its translation: CSVRYGGNEQFF.

As DNA, the CDR3 is TGTGCCAGTAGTTACTCTCCAGCCGGGGTTTCTGAAGCTTTCTTT. Its translation: CASSYSPAGVSEAFF. J is TRBJ1-1 and V is TRBV19, with D unresolved. The CDR3 totals 15 residues. Trimming took 5 bases from V and 6 from J, leaving 19 bases between them. Germline V gene data show CDR1 as LNHDA and CDR2 as SQIVND (reference sequence).

The chain couples TRBV7-9 to TRBJ2-1; D is perhaps TRBD2 (6 bases). Germline-derived CDR1 and CDR2 are SEHNR and FQNEAQ (reference sequence). The CDR3 length is 13 residues. The V end lost 1 base, the J end lost 10 bases, and 11 bases lay between the germline ends. CDR3 sequence (DNA): TGTGCCAGCAGCTTAGTCCGGGGGAGGGAGCAGTTCTTC. It translates to CASSLVRGREQFF. The full variable domain, with the rest looked up from reference TRBV7-9 and TRBJ2-1, is DTGVSQNPRHKITKRGQNVTFRCDPISEHNRLYWYRQTLGQGPEFLTYFQNEAQLEKSRLLSDRFSAERPKGSFSTLEIQRTEQGDSAMYLCASSLVRGREQFFGPGTRLTVL.

This rearrangement joins TRBV2 to TRBJ1-2; D might be TRBD1 (6 bases). Trimming cost V 5 bases and J 2 bases, with 12 bases left between them. The CDR3 length is 14 residues. Germline loops: CDR1 SNHLY, CDR2 FYNNEI. The chain's CDR3 is CASSRETGNYGYTF. CDR3 in DNA: TGTGCCAGCAGTCGAGAAACAGGGAACTATGGCTACACCTTC.

V gene TRBV7-2 combines with J gene TRBJ2-3, with 9 bases fitting TRBD2. J gave up 4 bases and V 1 base, and 6 bases lay outside the gene matches. Germline V gene lookup returns CDR1 SGHTA and CDR2 FQGNSA. The length of the CDR3 is 16 residues. The DNA for the CDR3 is TGTGCCAGCAGCTTAGGTGGGGCGGGGGGGCCAGATACGCAGTATTTT. It is translated as CASSLGGAGGPDTQYF.

This rearrangement joins TRBV5-6 to TRBJ1-2; D call uncertain. Germline V gene lookup returns CDR1 SGHDT and CDR2 YYEEEE. This CDR3 is built from 13 residues. The germline V and J ends were trimmed by 4 bases and 9 bases, with 16 bases remaining between them. The DNA for the CDR3 is TGTGCCAGCAGCCCGGGCCGGGGTCTTAGCTACACCTTC. Amino acid sequence: CASSPGRGLSYTF.

This clone was counted a single time. The rearrangement joins TRBV7-9 to TRBJ1-1; no clear D. This CDR3 spans 17 amino acids. V shed 5 bases and J shed 5 bases, with 24 bases lying between them. Per germline, CDR1 SEHNR and CDR2 FQNEAQ (reference sequence). Here the CDR3 DNA reads TGTGCCAGCAGCGAAGCGATGGGAGGGCTGGTTGGAACTGAAGCTTTCTTT. Amino acids: CASSEAMGGLVGTEAFF.

The chain uses TRBV20-1 and TRBJ2-7, with 8 bases fitting TRBD2. V trimming: 3 bases; J trimming: 3 bases; junction bases outside the gene matches: 4. The germline V gene encodes CDR1 DFQATT and CDR2 SNEGSKA (reference sequence). The CDR3 has 13 amino acids. In DNA, the CDR3 is TGCAGTGCTAGTGCACTAGCGGACTACGAGCAGTACTTC. This sequence encodes CSASALADYEQYF.

The chain couples TRBV5-1 to TRBJ2-3; 13 bases agree with TRBD2. V dropped 4 bases and J dropped 5; count of bases not matched to a gene: 7. Germline values: CDR1 SGHRS, CDR2 YFSETQ. CDR3 length equals 16 residues. The CDR3 reads CASSPGLAGPGDTQYF. The CDR3 coding sequence is TGCGCCAGCAGCCCGGGACTAGCGGGGCCGGGAGATACGCAGTATTTT. Using reference TRBV5-1 and TRBJ2-3 for the parts outside the CDR3, the full variable domain is KAGVTQTPRYLIKTRGQQVTLSCSPISGHRSVSWYQQTPGQGLQFLFEYFSETQRNKGNFPGRFSGRQFSNSRSEMNVSTLELGDSALYLCASSPGLAGPGDTQYFGPGTRLTVL.

This clone has more than one count but fewer than ten. The chain carries TRBV5-1 and TRBJ2-2, with 9 nucleotides matching TRBD1. The CDR3 is 15 residues long. V lost 5 bases, J lost 3 bases, and 5 bases stayed unmatched. The germline V gene has CDR1 SGHRS and CDR2 YFSETQ. CDR3 DNA: TGCGCCAGCAGACAGACAGGGGGAGACACCGGGGAGCTGTTTTTT. This gives the protein CASRQTGGDTGELFF.

This rearrangement joins TRBV5-1 to TRBJ2-3; 16 bases are a match to TRBD2. J was trimmed by 5 bases and V by 4 bases; bases with no gene match: 7. The CDR3 is 17 residues long. In germline, CDR1 is SGHRS, CDR2 YFSETQ. CDR3 protein: CASSPGTSGRAIDTQYF. The CDR3 DNA follows: TGCGCCAGCAGCCCCGGGACTAGCGGGAGGGCCATAGATACGCAGTATTTT.

This chain connects TRBV7-2 to TRBJ1-6, with 7 positions matching TRBD1. The ends lost 0 bases at V and 5 bases at J; junction bases unmatched: 1. The germline V gene has CDR1 SGHTA and CDR2 FQGNSA. This CDR3 spans 15 amino acids. The CDR3 loop reads CASSLAGQNNSPLHF. The CDR3 DNA reads TGTGCCAGCAGCTTAGCGGGACAGAATAATTCACCCCTCCACTTT.

The rearrangement links TRBV11-1 to TRBJ2-7; TRBD1 agrees at 9 bases. Germline V gene data show CDR1 as SGHAT and CDR2 as FQDESV (reference sequence). V was pared by 1 base and J by 5 bases, with 6 bases of the junction left unmatched. The CDR3 covers 15 residues. The CDR3 bases are TGTGCCAGCAGCTTAGAGGACAGGGGATTCGACGAGCAGTACTTC. This encodes CASSLEDRGFDEQYF.

This chain connects TRBV9 to TRBJ2-3, with D hard to call. The CDR3 loop spans 14 amino acids. V was shortened by 0 bases and J by 6 bases, with 11 bases between the two germline ends. Per germline, CDR1 SGDLS and CDR2 YYNGEE. This CDR3 is CASSVGSAEDTQYF. DNA of the CDR3: TGTGCCAGCAGCGTAGGATCGGCGGAGGATACGCAGTATTTT.